Below are 19 T cell receptor beta chains sequenced from a single sample in a study of T cell responses to AZD1222 COVID-19 vaccine. This table comes from immunoSEQ multiplex PCR, and its TCRdb copy is limited to in-frame clones, with some not included. This sample yields 95,000 to 110,000 clones, of which around 93% are seen a single time; approximately 8.9% belongs to the top ten. This specimen was peripheral blood, taken 28 days after the second AZD1222 dose. These receptors came from an adult who received the AZD1222 COVID-19 vaccine.

The rearrangement uses TRBV18 and TRBJ1-4; D is perhaps TRBD1 (6 bases). CDR3 length: 19 amino acids. The germline gives CDR1 KGHSH, CDR2 LQKENI. The V end lost 2 bases, the J end lost 0 bases, and 19 bases lay between the germline ends. For the CDR3, the DNA is TGTGCCAGCTCACCAGGGATACAGGGCCGGAGTGCAACTAATGAAAAACTGTTTTTT. Its protein product is CASSPGIQGRSATNEKLFF.

The rearrangement links TRBV9 to TRBJ2-1; 12 nucleotides align to TRBD2. J gave up 6 bases and V 4 bases, and 8 bases lay outside the gene matches. The germline V gene encodes CDR1 SGDLS and CDR2 YYNGEE. This CDR3 has 16 residues. CDR3 coding DNA: TGTGCCAGCAGCACGACTAGCGGGAGTATTCGCAATGAGCAGTTCTTC. It encodes CASSTTSGSIRNEQFF.

The chain combines TRBV19 with TRBJ1-2; 8 bases line up with TRBD1. Unmatched junction bases numbered 5, after V lost 6 bases and J lost 2 bases. The CDR3 length is 14 residues. Germline CDR1 LNHDA, CDR2 SQIVND (reference sequence). The CDR3 protein is CASRRQGTNYGYTF. The CDR3 region has the DNA TGTGCCAGTAGGCGACAGGGGACGAACTATGGCTACACCTTC.

This clone appeared a single time. The gene calls are TRBV4-1 and TRBJ2-7; the match to TRBD2 covers 8 bases. This CDR3 has 16 residues. Losses at the gene ends were 0 bases for V and 3 bases for J; bases not matched to a gene: 7. Germline loops: CDR1 MGHRA, CDR2 YSYEKL. CDR3: CASSQEAAGGFYEQYF. In DNA form, the CDR3 reads TGCGCCAGCAGCCAAGAGGCCGCGGGAGGCTTCTACGAGCAGTACTTC.

This clone came up a few times. The chain combines TRBV2 with TRBJ2-3, with 8 nucleotides matching TRBD2. V trimming: 5 bases; J trimming: 4 bases; junction bases outside the gene matches: 2. CDR3 length: 13 residues. Germline V gene lookup returns CDR1 SNHLY and CDR2 FYNNEI. The CDR3 coding sequence is TGTGCCAGCAGTTACGGGGGGGCAGATACGCAGTATTTT. Translated, it gives CASSYGGADTQYF.

In nucleotides, the CDR3 is TGTGCCAGCAGCCTCGGACAGTTGTATGGCTACACCTTC. Translating it yields CASSLGQLYGYTF. The chain is built from TRBV3-1 (or the pseudogene TRBV3-2) and TRBJ1-2; D might be TRBD1 (6 bases). The V end lost 4 bases, the J end lost 5 bases, and 11 bases lay between the germline ends. The V gene's germline CDR1 is LGHDT and CDR2 YNNKEL (reference sequence). The CDR3 loop spans 13 amino acids.

This sequence joins TRBV5-6 and TRBJ1-1; D may be TRBD1 (6 bases). CDR3 length: 15 amino acids. Germline V gives CDR1 SGHDT, CDR2 YYEEEE. Trimming removed 4 bases from V and 0 bases from J, with 13 bases in between. This chain's CDR3 is CASSSRGAVNTEAFF. DNA for the CDR3: TGTGCCAGCAGCAGTAGGGGGGCGGTGAACACTGAAGCTTTCTTT.

V is TRBV10-3 and J is TRBJ1-1, with D tentatively TRBD1 (6 bases). The V and J ends lost 5 bases and 7 bases respectively, with 14 bases between them. From germline, CDR1 is ENHRY and CDR2 SYGVKD. The CDR3 is 13 amino acids. The CDR3 nucleotides read TGTGCCATCAGTCGGACAGAGCGGGGTGAAGCTTTCTTT. Its protein is CAISRTERGEAFF.

This clone was found a few times. The rearrangement links TRBV6-5 to TRBJ2-1; unclear D gene. The V end lost 4 bases, the J end lost 0 bases, and 13 bases lay between the germline ends. Germline V gene lookup returns CDR1 MNHEY and CDR2 SVGAGI. CDR3 length: 16 amino acids. CDR3 sequence (DNA): TGTGCCAGCAGTTCCCGAAGAGAATCCTCCTACAATGAGCAGTTCTTC. Its translation is CASSSRRESSYNEQFF.

CDR3 sequence (DNA): TGCGCCAGCAGCTTGGGTACAGGGGATCTCTACGAGCAGTACTTC. It encodes CASSLGTGDLYEQYF. V is TRBV5-1 and J is TRBJ2-7; TRBD1 agrees at 7 bases. The CDR3 runs 15 residues. Trimming removed 0 bases from V and 3 bases from J; junction bases left unmatched: 6. Germline V lookup: CDR1 SGHRS, CDR2 YFSETQ.

The chain employs TRBV5-5 and TRBJ1-4, with TRBD1 matching over 8 bases. Looked up from germline, CDR1 is SGHKS and CDR2 is YYEKEE (reference sequence). The CDR3 totals 14 residues. With 2 bases clipped from V and 7 bases from J, the junction kept 4 bases outside the gene matches. In DNA form, the CDR3 reads TGTGCCAGCAGCTTCACAGGGGGTGGTGAAAAACTGTTTTTT. Residues: CASSFTGGGEKLFF.

V gene TRBV24-1 combines with J gene TRBJ2-1; 10 bases agree with TRBD2. The ends lost 3 bases at V and 6 bases at J; junction bases unmatched: 1. This CDR3 has 14 amino acids. Germline lookup yields CDR1 KGHDR and CDR2 SFDVKD. The chain's CDR3 is CATSDPSGSNEQFF. The CDR3 bases are TGTGCCACCAGTGATCCTAGCGGGAGCAATGAGCAGTTCTTC.

The V gene is TRBV20-1, the J gene TRBJ2-7; D gene ambiguous. V shed 4 bases and J shed 3 bases, with 7 bases lying between them. Germline CDR1 reads DFQATT; CDR2 reads SNEGSKA (reference sequence). CDR3 length: 11 amino acids. CDR3 DNA sequence: TGCAGTGCTACCGCAGGCTACGAGCAGTACTTC. It translates to CSATAGYEQYF.

J is TRBJ2-1 and V is TRBV5-1; D gene unclear. This CDR3 has 13 amino acids. Looked up from germline, CDR1 is SGHRS and CDR2 is YFSETQ. V was pared by 4 bases and J by 4 bases, with 9 bases between. The CDR3 coding sequence is TGCGCCAGCAGCCCGGACCGGTACAATGAGCAGTTCTTC. Its translation is CASSPDRYNEQFF.

This chain links TRBV30 with TRBJ2-5; maybe TRBD2 (7 bases). The CDR3 extends over 16 amino acids. The germline gives CDR1 GTSNPN, CDR2 SVGIG (reference sequence). V lost 0 bases to trimming and J lost 2 bases, with 16 bases between them. The DNA for the CDR3 is TGTGCCTGGAGTGTATGGGGGCCTAGCGGACAAGAGACCCAGTACTTC. Translation: CAWSVWGPSGQETQYF. Complete variable domain (other parts from reference TRBV30 and TRBJ2-5): SQTIHQWPATLVQPVGSPLSLECTVEGTSNPNLYWYRQAAGRGLQLLFYSVGIGQISSEVPQNLSASRPQDRQFILSSKKLLLSDSGFYLCAWSVWGPSGQETQYFGPGTRLLVL.

This clone was observed once. J is TRBJ1-2 and V is TRBV25-1; no firm D call. The CDR3 spans 17 residues. With 3 bases removed from V and 5 bases from J, the gap between germline ends came to 22 bases. CDR1 is MGHDK, CDR2 SYGVNS, per germline. CDR3 sequence (DNA): TGTGCCAGCAGTGACTCTCCCGAAAAAGGGCGCCCATATGGCTACACCTTC. Its protein is CASSDSPEKGRPYGYTF.

This chain links TRBV12-3 or TRBV12-4 with TRBJ1-1; no clear D. CDR3 size: 13 residues. Trimming shortened V by 5 bases and J by 10 bases, and 17 bases separated the two germline ends. CDR3 sequence: CASSRRIRPVAFF. CDR3 bases: TGTGCCAGCAGTCGCCGGATCCGACCAGTAGCTTTCTTT.

This clone was found once. The V call is TRBV12-3 or TRBV12-4, the J call TRBJ2-1; 9 nucleotides align to TRBD1. The V gene end was trimmed by 1 base and the J gene end by 15 bases; junction bases not matched to a gene: 7. The CDR3 runs 13 residues. The CDR3 spells CASSLEGTGFRFF. As DNA, the CDR3 is TGTGCCAGCAGTTTAGAGGGGACAGGGTTTCGGTTCTTC.

V is TRBV15 and J is TRBJ2-7, with 9 bases fitting TRBD1. The germline V gene encodes CDR1 LNHNV and CDR2 YYDKDF (reference sequence). Losses at the gene ends were 4 bases for V and 3 bases for J; bases not matched to a gene: 7. This CDR3 is built from 15 residues. CDR3 nucleotides: TGTGCCACCAGCATAGGACAGGGGTTCGTCTACGAGCAGTACTTC. It codes for CATSIGQGFVYEQYF.